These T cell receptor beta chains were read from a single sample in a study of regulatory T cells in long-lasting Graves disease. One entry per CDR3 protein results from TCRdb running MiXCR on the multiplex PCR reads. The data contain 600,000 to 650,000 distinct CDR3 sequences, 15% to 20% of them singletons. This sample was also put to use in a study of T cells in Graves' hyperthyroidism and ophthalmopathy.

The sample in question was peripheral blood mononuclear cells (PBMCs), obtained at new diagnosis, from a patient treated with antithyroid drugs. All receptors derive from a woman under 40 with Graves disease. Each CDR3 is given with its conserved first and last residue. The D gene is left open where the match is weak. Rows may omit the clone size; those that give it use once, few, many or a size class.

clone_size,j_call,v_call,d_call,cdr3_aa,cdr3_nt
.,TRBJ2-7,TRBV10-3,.,CAISERQGGPNSYEQYF,TGTGCCATCAGTGAACGGCAGGGGGGCCCCAACTCCTACGAGCAGTACTTC
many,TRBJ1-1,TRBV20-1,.,CSARGNVERRNTEAFF,TGCAGTGCTAGAGGGAACGTTGAACGAAGGAACACTGAAGCTTTCTTT
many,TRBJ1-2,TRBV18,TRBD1,CASSPGDRANGYTF,TGTGCCAGCTCACCAGGGGACAGGGCAAATGGCTACACCTTC
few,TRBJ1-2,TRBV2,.,CASSAGAWTGYGYTF,TGTGCCAGCAGCGCCGGTGCCTGGACGGGCTATGGCTACACCTTC
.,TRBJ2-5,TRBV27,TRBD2,CASSLSGGRGETQYF,TGTGCCAGCAGTTTATCCGGCGGGAGGGGCGAGACCCAGTACTTC
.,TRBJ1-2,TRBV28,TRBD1,CASSIGTGVSYGYTF,TGTGCCAGCTCAATTGGGACAGGGGTGAGCTATGGCTACACCTTC
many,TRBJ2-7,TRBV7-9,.,CASSSIQGSPYEQYF,TGTGCCAGCAGCTCAATCCAGGGGTCCCCCTACGAGCAGTACTTC
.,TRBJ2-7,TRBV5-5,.,CASSRALGATVTYEQYF,TGTGCCAGCAGCCGAGCGTTAGGGGCCACTGTAACCTACGAGCAGTACTTC
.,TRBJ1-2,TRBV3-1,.,CASSQVAAGNNYGYTF,TGTGCCAGCAGCCAAGTAGCGGCCGGGAATAACTATGGCTACACCTTC
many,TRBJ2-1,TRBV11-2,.,CASSLGLLNEQFF,TGTGCCAGCAGCTTGGGACTTCTCAATGAGCAGTTCTTC
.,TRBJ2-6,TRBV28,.,CASSPPGRTSGANVLTF,TGTGCCAGCAGCCCCCCCGGCAGGACCTCTGGGGCCAACGTCCTGACTTTC
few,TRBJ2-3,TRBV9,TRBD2,CASSPARLASTDTQYF,TGTGCCAGCAGCCCGGCGAGACTAGCTAGCACAGATACGCAGTATTTT
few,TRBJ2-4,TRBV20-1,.,CSAELAKNIQYF,TGCAGTGCGGAGTTAGCCAAAAACATTCAGTACTTC
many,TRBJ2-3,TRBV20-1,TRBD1,CSARDGQGTSTDTQYF,TGCAGTGCTAGAGACGGACAGGGAACTAGCACAGATACGCAGTATTTT
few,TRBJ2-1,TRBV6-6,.,CASSYSSRVDEQFF,TGTGCCAGCAGTTACTCGAGTAGGGTCGATGAGCAGTTCTTC
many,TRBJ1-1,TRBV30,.,CAWNRGANTEAFF,TGTGCCTGGAACCGGGGGGCGAACACTGAAGCTTTCTTT
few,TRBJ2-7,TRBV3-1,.,CASSHLGGSMDEQYF,TGTGCCAGCAGCCACCTTGGTGGGAGCATGGACGAGCAGTACTTC
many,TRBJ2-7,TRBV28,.,CASSSSPRRYEQYF,TGTGCCAGCAGTTCCTCCCCCAGGCGGTACGAGCAGTACTTC
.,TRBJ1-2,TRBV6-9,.,CASSSGTGDSNYGYTF,TGTGCCAGCAGTTCCGGGACGGGGGATTCTAACTATGGCTACACCTTC
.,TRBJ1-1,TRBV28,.,CASSLTLPEAFF,TGTGCCAGCAGTTTGACCTTGCCCGAAGCTTTCTTT
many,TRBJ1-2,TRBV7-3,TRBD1,CASSLGTGVNYGYTF,TGTGCCAGCAGCCTTGGGACAGGGGTCAACTATGGCTACACCTTC
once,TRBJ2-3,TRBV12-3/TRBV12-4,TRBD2,CASSLGVGTSGTDTQYF,TGTGCCAGCAGTTTAGGGGTAGGGACTAGCGGGACAGATACGCAGTATTTT
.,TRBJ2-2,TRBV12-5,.,CVSADSRYTGELFF,TGTGTTAGTGCGGACAGTCGGTACACCGGGGAGCTGTTTTTT
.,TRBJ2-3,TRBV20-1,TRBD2,CSARGLASSTDTQYF,TGCAGTGCTAGGGGACTAGCGAGTAGCACAGATACGCAGTATTTT
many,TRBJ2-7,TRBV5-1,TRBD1,CASSTGQVGQSEQYF,TGCGCCAGCAGCACGGGACAGGTTGGGCAGAGTGAGCAGTACTTC